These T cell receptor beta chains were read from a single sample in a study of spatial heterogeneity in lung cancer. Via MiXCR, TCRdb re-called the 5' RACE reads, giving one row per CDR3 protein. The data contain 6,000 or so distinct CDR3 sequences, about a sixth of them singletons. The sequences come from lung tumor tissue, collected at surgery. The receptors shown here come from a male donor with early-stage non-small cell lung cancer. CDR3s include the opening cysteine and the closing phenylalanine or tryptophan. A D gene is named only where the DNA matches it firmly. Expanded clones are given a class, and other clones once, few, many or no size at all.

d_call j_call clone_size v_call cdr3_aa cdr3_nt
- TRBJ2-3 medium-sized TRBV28 CASSLAGPDTQYF TGTGCCAGCAGTTTAGCGGGTCCAGATACGCAGTATTTT
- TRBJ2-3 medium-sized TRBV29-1 CSARVRHDRLTDTQYF TGCAGCGCAAGAGTAAGACACGACCGTCTCACAGATACGCAGTATTTT
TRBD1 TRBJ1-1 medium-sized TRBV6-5 CATLIRGVNTEAFF TGTGCCACCTTGATCAGGGGGGTCAACACTGAAGCTTTCTTT
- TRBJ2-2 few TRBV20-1 CSARGSRQTGELFF TGCAGTGCCAGAGGCAGTCGCCAGACCGGGGAGCTGTTTTTT
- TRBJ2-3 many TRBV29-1 CSAEQGRGTDTQYF TGCAGCGCTGAACAGGGAAGGGGCACAGATACGCAGTATTTT
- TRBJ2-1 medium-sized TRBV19 CASSIGLARGNEQFF TGTGCCAGTAGTATCGGCCTAGCCCGAGGGAATGAGCAGTTCTTC
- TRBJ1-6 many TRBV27 CASSGDGNSPLHF TGTGCCAGCAGCGGGGACGGTAATTCACCCCTCCACTTT
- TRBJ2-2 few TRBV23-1 CASSQSEGANTGELFF TGCGCCAGCAGTCAATCAGAGGGGGCGAACACCGGGGAGCTGTTTTTT
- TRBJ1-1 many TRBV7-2 CASGGDAWGLNTEAFF TGTGCCAGCGGAGGGGACGCTTGGGGCTTGAACACTGAAGCTTTCTTT
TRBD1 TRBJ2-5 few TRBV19 CASSSGQGSRETQYF TGTGCCAGTAGTAGCGGACAGGGGTCTCGAGAGACCCAGTACTTC
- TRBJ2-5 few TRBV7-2 CASSPGPWIAQETQYF TGTGCCAGCAGCCCAGGCCCGTGGATAGCACAAGAGACCCAGTACTTC
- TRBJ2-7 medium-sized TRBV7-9 CASSLVGEQYF TGTGCCAGCAGCTTAGTCGGGGAGCAGTACTTC
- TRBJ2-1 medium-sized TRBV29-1 CSVDLGAGEQFF TGCAGCGTTGACCTGGGGGCCGGGGAGCAGTTCTTC
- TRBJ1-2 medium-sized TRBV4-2 CASSIFRADGYTF TGTGCCAGCAGCATTTTTAGGGCAGATGGCTACACCTTC
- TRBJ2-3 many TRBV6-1 CASSEALASVSTDTQYF TGTGCCAGCAGTGAAGCGCTGGCTAGCGTTAGCACAGATACGCAGTATTTT
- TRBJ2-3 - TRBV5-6 CASSPDFLSTDTQYF TGTGCCAGCAGCCCAGACTTCCTAAGCACAGATACGCAGTATTTT
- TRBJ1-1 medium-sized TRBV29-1 CSVDLGTMNTEAFF TGCAGCGTTGATTTAGGCACCATGAACACTGAAGCTTTCTTT
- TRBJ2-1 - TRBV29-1 CSAERIRGYNEQFF TGCAGCGCCGAAAGAATTCGGGGATACAATGAGCAGTTCTTC
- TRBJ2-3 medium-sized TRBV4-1 CASSQKKGRGTFTDTQYF TGCGCCAGCAGCCAAAAGAAGGGACGTGGGACTTTCACAGATACGCAGTATTTT
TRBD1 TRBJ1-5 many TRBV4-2 CASSPNRGRQPQHF TGTGCCAGCAGCCCGAACAGGGGAAGGCAGCCCCAGCATTTT
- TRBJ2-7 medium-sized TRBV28 CASSYGPIGKEYF TGTGCCAGCAGCTATGGACCTATTGGGAAGGAGTACTTC
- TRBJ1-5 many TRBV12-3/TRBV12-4 CASSLGRGNQPQHF TGTGCCAGCAGTCTGGGTCGGGGCAATCAGCCCCAGCATTTT
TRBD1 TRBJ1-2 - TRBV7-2 CASSLLFRTGGYGYTF TGTGCCAGCAGCTTACTTTTCCGGACAGGGGGTTATGGCTACACCTTC
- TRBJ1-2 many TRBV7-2 CASSFFLGDTPDGYTF TGTGCCAGCAGCTTTTTTTTGGGTGACACTCCGGATGGCTACACCTTC
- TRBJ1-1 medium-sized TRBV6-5 CASSYNRNTEAFF TGTGCCAGCAGTTACAACAGGAACACTGAAGCTTTCTTT
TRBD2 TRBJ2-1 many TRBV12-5 CASGLFRGGSYNEQFF TGTGCTAGTGGTTTGTTTCGCGGGGGAAGCTACAATGAGCAGTTCTTC
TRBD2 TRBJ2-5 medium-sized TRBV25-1 CASSALLVRAGERETQYF TGTGCCAGCAGTGCCCTCCTTGTAAGAGCGGGAGAGAGGGAGACCCAGTACTTC
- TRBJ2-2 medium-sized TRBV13 CASSADPDSTNTGELFF TGTGCCAGCAGCGCGGACCCGGACAGCACGAACACCGGGGAGCTGTTTTTT
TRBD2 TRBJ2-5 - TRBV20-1 CSARVAGGGARETQYF TGCAGTGCTAGAGTAGCAGGCGGGGGGGCCAGGGAGACCCAGTACTTC
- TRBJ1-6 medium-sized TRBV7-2 CASSLGGDNSPLHF TGTGCCAGCAGCTTAGGAGGGGATAATTCACCCCTCCACTTT
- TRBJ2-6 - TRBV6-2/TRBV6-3 CASTRGGAGANVLTF TGTGCCAGCACCAGAGGGGGAGCTGGGGCCAACGTCCTGACTTTC
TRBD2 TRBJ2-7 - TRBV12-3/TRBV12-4 CASSSTSGGTYEQYF TGTGCCAGCAGTTCGACTAGCGGGGGGACCTACGAGCAGTACTTC
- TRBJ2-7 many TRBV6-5 CASSSPAGSYEQYF TGTGCCAGCAGTTCACCCGCAGGGTCCTACGAGCAGTACTTC
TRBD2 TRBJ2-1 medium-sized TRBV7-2 CASSLVGGKFF TGTGCCAGCAGCTTAGTGGGGGGGAAGTTCTTC
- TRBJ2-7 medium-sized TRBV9 CASSVDLGYEQYF TGTGCCAGCAGCGTAGATCTGGGGTACGAGCAGTACTTC
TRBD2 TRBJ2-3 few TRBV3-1 CASSPTGLAGTDTQYF TGTGCCAGCAGCCCGACCGGACTAGCGGGCACAGATACGCAGTATTTT
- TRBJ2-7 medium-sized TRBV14 CASSQAIYEQYF TGTGCCAGCAGCCAAGCCATCTACGAGCAGTACTTC
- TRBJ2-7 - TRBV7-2 CASSSGPDYEQYF TGTGCCAGCAGCTCGGGACCGGACTACGAGCAGTACTTC
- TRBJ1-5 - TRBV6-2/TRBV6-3 CASSYYYSNQPQHF TGTGCCAGCAGTTACTACTATAGCAATCAGCCCCAGCATTTT
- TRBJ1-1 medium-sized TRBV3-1 CASSQGQVLNTEAFF TGTGCCAGCAGCCAAGGACAGGTTCTGAACACTGAAGCTTTCTTT
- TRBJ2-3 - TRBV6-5 CASSKGQYTDTQYF TGTGCCAGCAGTAAAGGACAATACACAGATACGCAGTATTTT
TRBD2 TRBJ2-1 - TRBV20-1 CSARAPIAGVYNEQFF TGCAGTGCTAGAGCCCCCATAGCGGGGGTTTACAATGAGCAGTTCTTC
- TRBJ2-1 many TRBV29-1 CSVGDRRGQGEGNEQFF TGCAGCGTTGGCGACCGTAGGGGGCAGGGGGAGGGGAATGAGCAGTTCTTC
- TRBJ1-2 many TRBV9 CASSVDSPSGIYGYTF TGTGCCAGCAGCGTAGATAGCCCTTCTGGGATCTATGGCTACACCTTC
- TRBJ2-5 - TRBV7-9 CASSSPGRETQYF TGTGCCAGCAGCTCCCCTGGTCGGGAGACCCAGTACTTC
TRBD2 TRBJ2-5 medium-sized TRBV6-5 CASRKGGLAGRETQYF TGTGCCAGCAGAAAAGGAGGACTAGCGGGGCGGGAGACCCAGTACTTC
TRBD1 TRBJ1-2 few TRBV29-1 CSAPDREGDGYTF TGCAGCGCCCCGGACAGGGAGGGGGATGGCTACACCTTC
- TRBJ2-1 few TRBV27 CASLGAPFDEQFF TGTGCCAGCTTGGGTGCCCCATTCGATGAGCAGTTCTTC
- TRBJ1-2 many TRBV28 CVSRNNYGYTF TGTGTTAGCCGAAATAACTATGGCTACACCTTC
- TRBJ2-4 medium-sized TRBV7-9 CASSSDLGAKNIQYF TGTGCCAGCAGCTCTGACCTAGGGGCCAAAAACATTCAGTACTTC
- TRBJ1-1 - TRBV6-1 CASSPPRAFF TGTGCCAGCAGTCCACCTAGGGCTTTCTTT
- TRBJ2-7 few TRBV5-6 CASSLDGSEQYF TGTGCCAGCAGCTTGGATGGGTCCGAGCAGTACTTC
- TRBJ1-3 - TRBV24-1 CATSALYSGNTIYF TGTGCCACCAGTGCCCTTTACTCCGGAAACACCATATATTTT
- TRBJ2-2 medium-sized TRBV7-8 CASSLPLWQSTGELFF TGTGCCAGCAGCTTACCCCTTTGGCAGAGCACCGGGGAGCTGTTTTTT
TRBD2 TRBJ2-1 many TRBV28 CASLEAGGNEQFF TGTGCCAGCTTGGAGGCGGGGGGGAATGAGCAGTTCTTC
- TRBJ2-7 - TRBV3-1 CASSQEGREQYF TGTGCCAGCAGCCAGGAAGGACGTGAGCAGTACTTC
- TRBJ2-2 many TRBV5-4 CASSLGGFNTGELFF TGTGCCAGCAGTCTGGGCGGGTTTAACACCGGGGAGCTGTTTTTT
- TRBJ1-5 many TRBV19 CASRSSNQPQHF TGTGCCAGTAGATCTAGCAATCAGCCCCAGCATTTT